This entry lists 31 T cell receptor beta chains sequenced from one sample in a study of regulatory T cells in long-lasting Graves disease (dated by TCRdb to about 2021). The library was made by multiplex PCR. For sequencing, an Illumina HiSeq 4000 was employed. To build TCR beta libraries, CDR3 regions were amplified by Arm-PCR using iRepertoire HTBI primers. The raw public data were reprocessed by TCRdb itself: fastp quality trimming at Q25, MiXCR clonotype calling, in-frame beta chains only. Every distinct CDR3 protein forms one entry, paired with its most common genes and DNA. This sample is represented by 420,000 or so distinct CDR3 sequences; roughly a quarter of them were singletons. The biggest ten clones account for roughly 28% of the sample. In the paper's terms, the time point label means: persistent/refractory GD, antithyroid drugs over 5 years with positive TRAb. For both TCR sequencing and RNA sequencing, RNA was extracted from PBMCs using TRIzol.

The sequences come from peripheral blood mononuclear cells (PBMCs), collected when the disease was refractory, from a patient treated with antithyroid drugs. These TCRs come from a female donor with Graves disease.

V usage is TRBV9 and J usage is TRBJ2-7; no definite D call. This CDR3 has 13 amino acids. Trimming removed 0 bases at V and 7 bases at J, with 11 bases between. Germline V gives CDR1 SGDLS, CDR2 YYNGEE. CDR3 nucleotide sequence: TGTGCCAGCAGCGTAGCTACCCTAGGGGAGCAGTACTTC. Its protein product is CASSVATLGEQYF.

In this sample, this clonotype turned up a few times. V is TRBV30 and J is TRBJ1-4; D possibly corresponds to TRBD1 (6 bases). The germline V gene encodes CDR1 GTSNPN and CDR2 SVGIG (reference sequence). Trimming took 1 base from V and 8 from J, leaving 14 bases between them. There are 14 residues in the CDR3. The CDR3 reads CAWSGSQGPEKLFF. The CDR3 coding sequence is TGTGCCTGGAGTGGTTCCCAGGGGCCAGAAAAACTGTTTTTT.

This clonotype has a count of ten or more. V usage is TRBV28 and J usage is TRBJ1-5; 8 bases fit TRBD1. The CDR3 has 17 residues. From germline, CDR1 is MDHEN and CDR2 SYDVKM. The trim removed 5 bases at V and 2 bases at J, leaving 11 bases unmatched. The DNA for the CDR3 is TGTGCCAGCAGTCGAGTTTCAGGGGGCCATGGCAATCAGCCCCAGCATTTT. This sequence encodes CASSRVSGGHGNQPQHF.

This clonotype was found a few times. A much more abundant neighbour one base away suggests this may be a read error. The V and J genes are TRBV2 and TRBJ2-5; 11 bases agree with TRBD1. This CDR3 spans 16 amino acids. CDR1 SNHLY and CDR2 FYNNEI come from the germline V gene. The CDR3: CAGSPGQGAEWETQYF. As DNA, the CDR3 is TGTGCCGGCAGTCCCGGACAGGGGGCAGAGTGGGAGACCCAGTACTTC.

This clonotype appeared a few times. The chain links TRBV20-1 to TRBJ2-1; D perhaps matches TRBD2 (6 bases). There are 14 residues in the CDR3. Trimming left V 0 bases short and J 7 bases short, with 13 bases between. CDR1 and CDR2 from the germline V gene are DFQATT and SNEGSKA (reference sequence). The CDR3: CSARELGGWNEQFF. CDR3 DNA sequence: TGCAGTGCTAGAGAGCTCGGAGGGTGGAATGAGCAGTTCTTC.

This clonotype has a handful of counts. CDR3 region: CASSLQGISNQPQHF. Here the CDR3 DNA reads TGTGCCAGCAGCTTGCAGGGTATTAGCAATCAGCCCCAGCATTTT. This chain connects TRBV5-6 to TRBJ1-5, with D possibly matching TRBD1 (5 bases). The V and J ends lost 1 base and 0 bases respectively, with 8 bases between them. CDR3 length: 15 residues. In germline, CDR1 is SGHDT, CDR2 YYEEEE.

The chain joins TRBV6-9 to TRBJ1-1; the match to TRBD1 covers 9 bases. V shed 3 bases, J shed 0 bases, and the junction held 11 bases outside the gene matches. The CDR3 runs 18 residues. CDR1 and CDR2 from the germline V gene are MNHGY and SVAAGI. The CDR3 nucleotides read TGTGCCAGCAGTTACGGTCGCCCCGGGACAGGGATGAACACTGAAGCTTTCTTT. It codes for CASSYGRPGTGMNTEAFF.

This chain links TRBV7-2 with TRBJ2-2; the D is unclear. CDR1 is SGHTA, CDR2 FQGNSA, per germline. Deletions cut 5 bases from V and 9 bases from J, with 10 bases between. The CDR3 contains 12 residues. The CDR3 DNA reads TGTGCCAGCAGCCATGTAGACTGGGAGCTGTTTTTT. Residues: CASSHVDWELFF.

This clonotype was observed a few times. The chain combines TRBV28 with TRBJ2-7; 7 bases fit TRBD1. The CDR3 extends over 13 amino acids. The V and J ends lost 6 bases and 3 bases, in that order; junction bases with no gene match: 5. Germline V CDR1 and CDR2: MDHEN, SYDVKM. CDR3 region: CASSPGGNYEQYF. CDR3 nucleotides: TGTGCCAGCAGCCCAGGGGGAAACTACGAGCAGTACTTC. The full variable domain, its missing parts supplied by reference TRBV28 and TRBJ2-7, is DVKVTQSSRYLVKRTGEKVFLECVQDMDHENMFWYRQDPGLGLRLIYFSYDVKMKEKGDIPEGYSVSREKKERFSLILESASTNQTSMYLCASSPGGNYEQYFGPGTRLTVT.

This chain uses TRBV7-6 with TRBJ1-3; D ambiguous. V lost 2 bases, J lost 0 bases, and 11 bases lay in between. The germline V gene encodes CDR1 SGHVS and CDR2 FNYEAQ. This CDR3 is 16 amino acids long. The CDR3 reads CASSLMSWDSGNTIYF. The DNA of the CDR3 is TGTGCCAGCAGCTTAATGTCGTGGGACTCTGGAAACACCATATATTTT.

The V and J genes are TRBV14 and TRBJ1-6; D not certain. Germline V gene data show CDR1 as SGHDN and CDR2 as FVKESK. The CDR3 consists of 15 residues. Trimming took off 3 bases at V and 6 bases at J, with 12 bases between the two ends. Written as DNA, the CDR3 is TGTGCCAGCAGCCAGTTTTACGCCGGTAATTCACCCCTCCACTTT. It specifies CASSQFYAGNSPLHF.

Regarding this clonotype: This could be a read error, since a much larger clone is one nucleotide away. The chain carries TRBV27 and TRBJ1-2; 8 bases line up with TRBD1. The CDR3 length is 16 residues. In germline, CDR1 is MNHEY, CDR2 SMNVEV (reference sequence). CDR3: CASSLQGAQAGYRYTF. The DNA of the CDR3 is TGTGCCAGCAGTTTGCAGGGGGCCCAAGCAGGCTATCGCTACACCTTC.

Ten or more counts support this clonotype. The chain joins TRBV20-1 to TRBJ2-5; D gene unclear. V was cut by 4 bases and J by 2 bases, with 11 bases left in between. In germline, CDR1 is DFQATT, CDR2 SNEGSKA (reference sequence). CDR3 size: 13 residues. This chain's CDR3 is CSATTALQETQYF. CDR3 in DNA: TGCAGTGCTACCACGGCGCTACAAGAGACCCAGTACTTC.

The chain couples TRBV19 to TRBJ2-6, with D tentatively TRBD1 or TRBD2 (5 bases each). Germline CDR1 reads LNHDA; CDR2 reads SQIVND (reference sequence). The CDR3 consists of 15 residues. Trimming cost V 3 bases and J 2 bases, with 8 bases left between them. CDR3 DNA sequence: TGTGCCAGTAGTATGATGGGGGCTGGGGCCAACGTCCTGACTTTC. Its protein product is CASSMMGAGANVLTF.

The table lists this clonotype with a count of one. A read error may be the cause here, since a much bigger clone is one base away. The J gene is TRBJ2-4, the V gene TRBV7-9; no reliable D call. Trimming removed 2 bases from V and 8 bases from J, with 13 bases in between. Germline CDR1 is SEHNR and CDR2 is FQNEAQ (reference sequence). This CDR3 spans 14 amino acids. Here the CDR3 DNA reads TGTGCCAGCAGCTTACGGGTTAACCCAGACATTCAGTACTTC. This sequence encodes CASSLRVNPDIQYF.

The V and J genes are TRBV7-8 and TRBJ1-1, with D possibly TRBD1 on 6 matching bases. Trimming shortened V by 5 bases and J by 0 bases, and 13 bases separated the two germline ends. CDR1 SGHVS and CDR2 FQNEAQ come from the germline V gene. The CDR3 extends over 15 amino acids. The CDR3 DNA is TGTGCCAGCAGCCTGACAGGACCCATGAACACTGAAGCTTTCTTT. It yields the protein CASSLTGPMNTEAFF.

The chain couples TRBV5-1 to TRBJ2-7; D is uncertain. V was cut by 1 base and J by 0 bases, with 11 bases left in between. This CDR3 region has 15 residues. Germline V gene sequence: CDR1 SGHRS, CDR2 YFSETQ. The DNA for the CDR3 is TGCGCCAGCAGCTTGAACGTTGGGGACTCCTACGAGCAGTACTTC. Translation: CASSLNVGDSYEQYF.

This clonotype has more than one count but fewer than ten. The rearrangement links TRBV20-1 to TRBJ1-2; 8 nucleotides match TRBD1. V lost 5 bases to trimming and J lost 7 bases; unmatched junction nucleotides: 18. The CDR3 runs to 16 residues. The V gene's germline CDR1 is DFQATT and CDR2 SNEGSKA (reference sequence). The CDR3 region is CSAPKATGAREGGYTF. The DNA of the CDR3 is TGCAGTGCTCCGAAGGCGACAGGGGCCCGTGAGGGTGGCTACACCTTC.

This clonotype was detected many times. The CDR3 nucleotides are TGTGCCAGCATCCTAGGACTAGCGGGAGAGGCGACCCAGTACTTC. It codes for CASILGLAGEATQYF. J is TRBJ2-5 and V is TRBV12-3 or TRBV12-4, with TRBD2 matching over 13 bases. The V and J ends lost 7 bases and 7 bases, in that order; junction bases with no gene match: 9. The CDR3 runs to 15 residues.

J is TRBJ2-2 and V is TRBV5-1; D is possibly TRBD1 (5 bases). Germline V gene lookup returns CDR1 SGHRS and CDR2 YFSETQ. V dropped 3 bases and J dropped 3 bases, with 9 bases sitting between them. The CDR3 totals 14 residues. CDR3 DNA sequence: TGCGCCAGCAGCTACTTAGGGGACACCGGGGAGCTGTTTTTT. Amino acids: CASSYLGDTGELFF.

The chain links TRBV27 to TRBJ2-7, with D unclear. Trimming pared 6 bases from V and 3 bases from J, leaving 12 bases between. CDR1 and CDR2 from the germline V gene are MNHEY and SMNVEV (reference sequence). The CDR3 extends over 13 amino acids. CDR3 loop: CASRFQMNYEQYF. In nucleotides, the CDR3 is TGTGCCAGCAGATTCCAGATGAACTACGAGCAGTACTTC.

The sample holds a few counts of this clonotype. The CDR3: CASTSPRGRSLQYF. The CDR3, as DNA: TGTGCCAGCACCTCCCCGAGGGGAAGGAGTCTTCAGTACTTC. V and J are TRBV12-3 or TRBV12-4 and TRBJ2-4, with D perhaps being TRBD1 or TRBD2 (5 bases each). There are 14 residues in the CDR3. The V and J ends lost 7 bases and 11 bases respectively, with 21 bases between them.

The V and J genes are TRBV6-2 or TRBV6-3 and TRBJ2-5; 11 bases fit TRBD2. After removal of 6 bases from V and 5 bases from J, the junction contained 8 bases not matched to a gene. CDR1 is MNHEY and CDR2 is SVGEGT in the germline V gene. CDR3 length equals 15 residues. The CDR3 region has the DNA TGTGCCAGCAGGGGCAGACTAGCGGGAAGGGAGACCCAGTACTTC. It encodes CASRGRLAGRETQYF.

The V and J genes are TRBV30 and TRBJ2-7; TRBD2 agrees at 9 bases. This CDR3 comprises 11 residues. Trimming cost V 4 bases and J 12 bases; bases outside gene matches: 7. Germline V lookup: CDR1 GTSNPN, CDR2 SVGIG (reference sequence). The CDR3 is CAWIDSGSAYF. CDR3 in DNA: TGTGCCTGGATCGATAGCGGGAGTGCGTACTTC.

Ten or more counts support this clonotype. The chain combines TRBV28 with TRBJ1-1, with D uncertain. The CDR3 has 15 amino acids. V was pared by 4 bases and J by 1 base, with 13 bases between. Germline values: CDR1 MDHEN, CDR2 SYDVKM. This chain's CDR3 is CASSSAGAENTEAFF. The DNA for the CDR3 is TGTGCCAGCAGTTCGGCGGGAGCTGAGAACACTGAAGCTTTCTTT.

This clonotype was observed a few times. This chain joins TRBV7-2 and TRBJ2-7, with a weak D call TRBD2 (6 bases). Trimming shortened V by 1 base and J by 2 bases, and 9 bases separated the two germline ends. Germline V gene lookup returns CDR1 SGHTA and CDR2 FQGNSA. The CDR3 totals 14 residues. CDR3 protein: CASSLEAGPYEQYF. The CDR3 DNA sequence: TGTGCCAGCAGCTTAGAGGCGGGACCCTACGAGCAGTACTTC.

This clonotype was recorded a few times. CDR3: CASSYRGATSNQPQHF. CDR3 in DNA: TGTGCCAGCAGTTACAGGGGGGCGACGAGCAATCAGCCCCAGCATTTT. The V gene is TRBV6-5, the J gene TRBJ1-5; tentatively, D is TRBD1 (6 bases). The germline V and J ends were trimmed by 2 bases and 1 base, with 12 bases remaining between them. CDR3 length: 16 residues. Germline CDR1 reads MNHEY; CDR2 reads SVGAGI.

This clonotype appeared a few times. This sequence joins TRBV5-1 and TRBJ2-7; 7 bases align to TRBD2. Germline V CDR1 and CDR2: SGHRS, YFSETQ. V lost 1 base and J lost 1; bases outside the gene matches: 2. This CDR3 is built from 14 residues. The CDR3 DNA is TGCGCCAGCAGCTTGACTAGCGAGTCCTACGAGCAGTACTTC. This codes for CASSLTSESYEQYF.

This clonotype was picked up a small number of times. This chain links TRBV19 with TRBJ1-5, with 7 bases fitting TRBD1. V was clipped by 6 bases and J by 0 bases; unmatched bases: 14. CDR3 length: 18 residues. Germline CDR1 LNHDA, CDR2 SQIVND (reference sequence). The CDR3 reads CASRIHPGQKISNQPQHF. The CDR3 region has the DNA TGTGCCAGTAGGATACACCCGGGACAGAAAATTAGCAATCAGCCCCAGCATTTT. Using reference TRBV19 and TRBJ1-5 for the parts outside the CDR3, the full variable domain is DGGITQSPKYLFRKEGQNVTLSCEQNLNHDAMYWYRQDPGQGLRLIYYSQIVNDFQKGDIAEGYSVSREKKESFPLTVTSAQKNPTAFYLCASRIHPGQKISNQPQHFGDGTRLSIL.

This clonotype was counted a few times. The chain employs TRBV20-1 and TRBJ2-1; 12 bases map to TRBD2. The V and J ends lost 3 bases and 5 bases, in that order; junction bases with no gene match: 14. The V gene's germline CDR1 is DFQATT and CDR2 SNEGSKA (reference sequence). This CDR3 has 18 residues. This CDR3 is CSASDRSSGRAPHNEQFF. Written as DNA, the CDR3 is TGCAGTGCTAGCGACCGCTCTAGCGGGAGGGCTCCCCACAATGAGCAGTTCTTC.

This clonotype was counted many times. The chain joins TRBV6-1 to TRBJ2-2; the D call may be TRBD1 or TRBD2 (6 bases each). The germline V gene encodes CDR1 MNHNS and CDR2 SASEGT. The V end lost 6 bases, the J end lost 4 bases, and 15 bases lay between the germline ends. This CDR3 has 15 amino acids. CDR3 DNA sequence: TGTGCCAGCAGGGGGGGCGGTATATCCACCGGGGAGCTGTTTTTT. It translates to CASRGGGISTGELFF.